The 24 T cell receptor beta chains below come from one sample, sequenced in a study of T cell changes during pregnancy in multiple sclerosis. Libraries were prepared by immunoSEQ multiplex PCR; TCRdb keeps only in-frame clonotypes and omits some of them. The repertoire includes more than 15,000 clones, 88% of them detected once, and 1.3% sits in the top ten. The specimen was CD4+ T cells from peripheral blood mononuclear cells, collected in the first trimester of pregnancy. Every receptor here comes from a female donor in good health, enrolled as a control in a pregnancy study.

V usage is TRBV7-9 and J usage is TRBJ2-5, with D possibly being TRBD2 (5 bases). The J call may not be correct, given that the DNA end is closer to TRBJ2-7. Germline V gives CDR1 SEHNR, CDR2 FQNEAQ (reference sequence). The CDR3 sequence is 12 residues long. CDR3 coding DNA: TGTGCCAGCAGCTTTACTGGACTCGAGCAGTACTTC. Translating it yields CASSFTGLEQYF.

This clone has just a few counts. The V gene is TRBV14, the J gene TRBJ1-1; D perhaps matches TRBD1 (6 bases). CDR3 length: 14 amino acids. CDR1 is SGHDN, CDR2 FVKESK, per germline. The germline V and J ends were trimmed by 1 base and 7 bases, with 13 bases remaining between them. This CDR3 is CASSQVRGGSEAFF. The CDR3 DNA reads TGTGCCAGCAGCCAAGTAAGGGGGGGTAGTGAAGCTTTCTTT.

Only one count was recorded for this clone. The J gene is TRBJ1-4, the V gene TRBV27, with D possibly being TRBD1 (6 bases). The length of the CDR3 is 14 residues. V gave up 8 bases and J gave up 6 bases, with 16 bases separating them. The V gene's germline CDR1 is MNHEY and CDR2 SMNVEV (reference sequence). The CDR3 DNA follows: TGTGCCAGCCGCCTTACAGGGTGGGATGAAAAACTGTTTTTT. Translating gives CASRLTGWDEKLFF.

J is TRBJ1-1 and V is TRBV25-1; 9 bases match TRBD1. Losses at the gene ends were 1 base for V and 4 bases for J; bases not matched to a gene: 13. Germline CDR1 is MGHDK and CDR2 is SYGVNS. The CDR3 consists of 18 residues. The CDR3 protein is CASSELGQGRGRSTEAFF. In nucleotides, the CDR3 is TGTGCCAGCAGTGAATTGGGACAGGGAAGAGGTAGGAGCACTGAAGCTTTCTTT.

There are a few counts of this clone. The chain carries TRBV6-5 and TRBJ2-1, with 8 nucleotides matching TRBD1. The CDR3 consists of 13 residues. V was clipped by 4 bases and J by 9 bases; unmatched bases: 5. CDR1 and CDR2 from the germline V gene are MNHEY and SVGAGI. In DNA, the CDR3 is TGTGCCAGCAGTTCAGGGGGCTATAGTGAGCAGTTCTTC. Its translation: CASSSGGYSEQFF.

The gene calls are TRBV10-2 and TRBJ1-6; 8 bases are shared with TRBD1. CDR1 is WSHSY and CDR2 is SAAADI in the germline V gene. The V gene end was trimmed by 4 bases and the J gene end by 10 bases; junction bases not matched to a gene: 3. The CDR3 is 13 amino acids. The CDR3, as DNA: TGCGCCAGCAGTGGAACAGGGGGATCACCCCTCCACTTT. This codes for CASSGTGGSPLHF.

The genes are TRBV12-5 and TRBJ2-2; D perhaps matches TRBD1 (5 bases). Germline lookup yields CDR1 LGHNT and CDR2 FRNRAP. The CDR3 has 19 residues. The V and J ends lost 0 bases and 6 bases respectively, with 23 bases between them. The CDR3 DNA sequence: TGTGCTAGTGGTTTGGTACTGGCTGGACACCTTTCGAATTCCGGGGAGCTGTTTTTT. This sequence encodes CASGLVLAGHLSNSGELFF.

The J gene is TRBJ2-6, the V gene TRBV2; weak D call: TRBD1 (6 bases). Germline loops: CDR1 SNHLY, CDR2 FYNNEI. The CDR3 extends over 17 amino acids. V was pared by 4 bases and J by 0 bases, with 13 bases between. In DNA, the CDR3 is TGTGCCAGCAGTGTATTTGGACAGCTCTCTGGGGCCAACGTCCTGACTTTC. This sequence encodes CASSVFGQLSGANVLTF.

CDR3 in DNA: TGTGCCAGCAGAGAGGGTAGTACCGGGGAGCTGTTTTTT. Encoded protein: CASREGSTGELFF. V and J are TRBV7-9 and TRBJ2-2, with D tentatively TRBD2 (5 bases). V was cut by 6 bases and J by 5 bases, with 10 bases left in between. Germline V gene data show CDR1 as SEHNR and CDR2 as FQNEAQ (reference sequence). There are 13 residues in the CDR3.

This clone was counted a single time. The V gene is TRBV6-5, the J gene TRBJ2-1; the match to TRBD2 covers 10 bases. Germline CDR1 reads MNHEY; CDR2 reads SVGAGI. This CDR3 has 15 residues. V was pared by 5 bases and J by 4 bases, with 5 bases of the junction left unmatched. CDR3 sequence (DNA): TGTGCCAGCAGTAAGACTAGCGGGTCTTACAATGAGCAGTTCTTC. Translating it yields CASSKTSGSYNEQFF.

The J gene is TRBJ2-4, the V gene TRBV19, with 7 bases matching TRBD2. Per germline, CDR1 LNHDA and CDR2 SQIVND (reference sequence). The CDR3 sequence is 19 residues long. The J segment lost 0 bases and the V segment lost 4 bases, leaving 15 bases of the junction unmatched. CDR3 coding DNA: TGTGCCAGTAGTACCGACCCTTTCCCGGGAGGCTTAGCCAAAAACATTCAGTACTTC. This gives the protein CASSTDPFPGGLAKNIQYF.

The chain uses TRBV7-9 and TRBJ2-2; 8 nucleotides agree with TRBD1. The V gene's germline CDR1 is SEHNR and CDR2 FQNEAQ (reference sequence). Unmatched junction bases numbered 7, after V lost 5 bases and J lost 5 bases. This CDR3 region has 15 residues. The CDR3 sequence: CASSPGTGVTGELFF. In nucleotides, the CDR3 is TGTGCCAGCAGCCCCGGGACAGGAGTTACCGGGGAGCTGTTTTTT.

The chain joins TRBV30 to TRBJ2-2; a weak D match, TRBD2 (5 bases). The CDR3 totals 14 residues. From germline, CDR1 is GTSNPN and CDR2 SVGIG (reference sequence). The ends were cut back, 2 bases at V and 4 bases at J, with 11 bases in the middle. The CDR3 loop reads CAWSRGKVTGELFF. CDR3 sequence (DNA): TGTGCCTGGAGTCGGGGAAAGGTCACCGGGGAGCTGTTTTTT.

J is TRBJ1-2 and V is TRBV7-2; D remains unclear. The CDR3 loop spans 11 amino acids. Trimming removed 5 bases from V and 9 bases from J, with 10 bases in between. Germline V gene lookup returns CDR1 SGHTA and CDR2 FQGNSA. The CDR3 here is CASSNRGSYTF. In DNA form, the CDR3 reads TGTGCCAGCAGCAACAGAGGGAGCTACACCTTC. The full variable domain, its missing parts supplied by reference TRBV7-2 and TRBJ1-2, is GAGVSQSPSNKVTEKGKDVELRCDPISGHTALYWYRQSLGQGLEFLIYFQGNSAPDKSGLPSDRFSAERTGGSVSTLTIQRTQQEDSAVYLCASSNRGSYTFGSGTRLTVV.

This chain links TRBV9 with TRBJ2-3; no clear D gene. V lost 0 bases, J lost 2 bases, and 7 bases lay in between. Germline V gives CDR1 SGDLS, CDR2 YYNGEE. This CDR3 region has 14 residues. CDR3 sequence reads: CASSVAGFTDTQYF. The DNA for the CDR3 is TGTGCCAGCAGCGTAGCGGGTTTCACAGATACGCAGTATTTT.

The CDR3 loop is CASTMTGYEQYF. The CDR3 DNA follows: TGTGCCAGTACTATGACCGGGTACGAGCAGTACTTC. The V and J genes are TRBV19 and TRBJ2-7; D is unclear. CDR1 is LNHDA, CDR2 SQIVND, per germline (reference sequence). The CDR3 covers 12 residues. The V end lost 7 bases, the J end lost 4 bases, and 11 bases lay between the germline ends.

This chain connects TRBV7-8 to TRBJ2-5, with D uncertain. This CDR3 is built from 14 residues. Germline lookup yields CDR1 SGHVS and CDR2 FQNEAQ. Trimming removed 0 bases at V and 4 bases at J, with 9 bases between. The CDR3 sequence: CASSLARRSETQYF. The CDR3, as DNA: TGTGCCAGCAGCTTAGCGCGGCGTTCAGAGACCCAGTACTTC.

The chain combines TRBV5-1 with TRBJ2-7; TRBD2 agrees at 12 bases. This CDR3 contains 14 residues. CDR1 and CDR2 (germline): SGHRS, YFSETQ. V shed 3 bases, J shed 6 bases, and the junction held 4 bases outside the gene matches. The CDR3 reads CASSSTGLAGEQYF. The DNA for the CDR3 is TGCGCCAGCAGCTCGACGGGACTAGCGGGCGAGCAGTACTTC.

V and J are TRBV15 and TRBJ2-5; 9 bases are a match to TRBD2. The J call is doubtful: the DNA matches TRBJ2-7 better. Per the germline V gene, CDR1 is LNHNV and CDR2 is YYDKDF (reference sequence). The CDR3 loop spans 16 amino acids. The CDR3 DNA sequence: TGTGCCACCAGCAGGAAGAGTAGCGGGAGAAACTACGAGCAGTACTTC. Amino acids: CATSRKSSGRNYEQYF.

In this sample, this clone turned up once. This chain links TRBV30 with TRBJ2-7; D remains ambiguous. This CDR3 is built from 11 residues. Trimming left V 1 base short and J 3 bases short, with 4 bases between. Per the germline V gene, CDR1 is GTSNPN and CDR2 is SVGIG (reference sequence). CDR3 in amino acids: CAWSALYEQYF. DNA of the CDR3: TGTGCCTGGAGTGCCCTCTACGAGCAGTACTTC.

The chain links TRBV6-6 to TRBJ2-1; 9 positions match TRBD2. The germline gives CDR1 MNHNY, CDR2 SVGAGI (reference sequence). Trimming took 2 bases from V and 15 from J; bases not matched to a gene: 11. The CDR3 is made up of 14 amino acids. CDR3 nucleotide sequence: TGTGCCAGCAGTTACGGCGGGGGGGATCGAATTGCGTTCTTC. It translates to CASSYGGGDRIAFF.

CDR3 protein: CASSFTGAGIYEQYF. The CDR3 bases are TGTGCCAGCAGCTTTACAGGGGCAGGAATCTACGAGCAGTACTTC. The chain employs TRBV7-9 and TRBJ2-7, with TRBD1 identical over 7 bases. The CDR3 loop spans 15 amino acids. After removal of 3 bases from V and 3 bases from J, the junction contained 8 bases not matched to a gene. Germline V gives CDR1 SEHNR, CDR2 FQNEAQ (reference sequence).

This chain uses TRBV5-4 with TRBJ1-2, with a tentative D call TRBD1 (6 bases). CDR3 size: 17 residues. V dropped 5 bases and J dropped 4 bases, with 24 bases sitting between them. Germline V CDR1 and CDR2: SGHNT, YYREEE (reference sequence). CDR3 nucleotides: TGTGCCAGCAGTCTCCACCAAGACCGAAGACAGGCCTATGGCTACACCTTC. This codes for CASSLHQDRRQAYGYTF.

The CDR3 protein is CASSLVNGGMETQYF. The DNA of the CDR3 is TGCGCCAGCAGCTTGGTAAACGGGGGGATGGAGACCCAGTACTTC. This sequence joins TRBV5-1 and TRBJ2-5; 7 bases are a match to TRBD2. V lost 0 bases, J lost 5 bases, and 7 bases stayed unmatched. The CDR3 loop spans 15 amino acids. Per germline, CDR1 SGHRS and CDR2 YFSETQ.